Presented here are 18 T cell receptor beta chains from one specimen sequenced in a study of regulatory T cells in long-lasting Graves disease. Indicated time point: newly diagnosed GD, antithyroid drugs for less than 3 months. PBMC-derived RNA was used for the TCR library. Building of the TCR beta libraries involved iRepertoire HTBI primers and Arm-PCR of CDR3 regions. One entry per CDR3 protein, called by TCRdb with MiXCR from the multiplex PCR reads. The repertoire holds approximately 310,000 distinct CDR3 sequences, with about 20% as singletons. Sample: peripheral blood mononuclear cells (PBMCs), taken at new diagnosis, from a patient treated with antithyroid drugs. These receptors came from a female donor with Graves disease.

There are many counts of this clonotype. This chain links TRBV28 with TRBJ1-5, with a tentative D call TRBD1 (6 bases). V was cut by 6 bases and J by 6 bases, with 18 bases left in between. The CDR3 covers 15 residues. CDR1 is MDHEN and CDR2 is SYDVKM in the germline V gene. The CDR3 loop is CASRGQGRFSQPQHF. The CDR3 region has the DNA TGTGCCAGCAGGGGACAAGGGAGGTTCAGTCAGCCCCAGCATTTT.

This clonotype was seen many times. CDR3 nucleotide sequence: TGCAGTGCTAGGGACTTCCGCTACAATGAGCAGTTCTTC. Translation: CSARDFRYNEQFF. V and J are TRBV20-1 and TRBJ2-1, with D maybe TRBD2 (5 bases). V was pared by 3 bases and J by 3 bases, with 9 bases between. This CDR3 region has 13 residues. In germline, CDR1 is DFQATT, CDR2 SNEGSKA (reference sequence).

This clonotype has at least ten counts. V gene TRBV3-1 combines with J gene TRBJ1-5, with TRBD1 as a possible D gene (5 bases). Germline CDR1 and CDR2: LGHDT and YNNKEL (reference sequence). The V gene lost 0 bases and the J gene lost 0 bases, with 12 bases spanning the gap. The CDR3 sequence is 17 residues long. CDR3 sequence reads: CASSQDAVTDSNQPQHF. DNA for the CDR3: TGTGCCAGCAGCCAAGATGCTGTGACAGATAGCAATCAGCCCCAGCATTTT.

There are many counts of this clonotype. The V call is TRBV14, the J call TRBJ2-2; D possibly corresponds to TRBD2 (6 bases). Per germline, CDR1 SGHDN and CDR2 FVKESK. Trimming took 0 bases from V and 3 from J, leaving 17 bases between them. The CDR3 covers 18 residues. CDR3 DNA: TGTGCCAGCAGCCAAGATGAGCGGGTAGGGTCGTACACCGGGGAGCTGTTTTTT. Protein product: CASSQDERVGSYTGELFF.

In this sample, this clonotype turned up once. V is TRBV7-9 and J is TRBJ1-4; D unresolved. The CDR3 runs to 14 residues. Between the trimmed V and J ends, which lost 0 bases and 4 bases, there was a span of 6 bases. Germline CDR1 is SEHNR and CDR2 is FQNEAQ (reference sequence). The CDR3 DNA is TGTGCCAGCAGCTTAGCCGCGGTTAATGAAAAACTGTTTTTT. Protein: CASSLAAVNEKLFF.

Regarding this clonotype: The junction does not match germline at one end; this may be a read error. This rearrangement joins TRBV2 to TRBJ2-7; perhaps TRBD2 as D (5 bases). The CDR3 covers 13 residues. Germline V gives CDR1 SNHLY, CDR2 FYNNEI. The CDR3 nucleotides read TGTGCCAGCAGTGATTCCCGGGGAAAAGTAGGAAACTTC. Protein product: CASSDSRGKVGNF.

Ten or more counts support this clonotype. J is TRBJ2-2 and V is TRBV20-1, with D possibly called TRBD1 or TRBD2 (5 bases each). The length of the CDR3 is 13 residues. Trimming stripped 5 bases from V and 9 bases from J, with 16 bases between. Germline-derived CDR1 and CDR2 are DFQATT and SNEGSKA (reference sequence). CDR3 DNA sequence: TGCAGTGCTCCCGGGGCCCAGAACAGGGAGCTGTTTTTT. This sequence encodes CSAPGAQNRELFF.

The genes are TRBV28 and TRBJ2-2; weak D call: TRBD2 (6 bases). Between the trimmed V and J ends, which lost 2 bases and 3 bases, there was a span of 10 bases. CDR1 and CDR2 from the germline V gene are MDHEN and SYDVKM. The CDR3 sequence is 15 residues long. The CDR3 nucleotides are TGTGCCAGCAGTTTAGCGGGGAGAGACACCGGGGAGCTGTTTTTT. It specifies CASSLAGRDTGELFF.

This clonotype came up a few times. The chain recombines TRBV19 with TRBJ2-7; 14 nucleotides agree with TRBD2. V was clipped by 5 bases and J by 7 bases; unmatched bases: 10. The CDR3 sequence is 16 residues long. Germline V CDR1 and CDR2: LNHDA, SQIVND (reference sequence). For the CDR3, the DNA is TGTGCCAGTAGTCTACAGGGGACTAGCGGGAGTTGGGAGCAGTACTTC. Residues: CASSLQGTSGSWEQYF.

Ten or more counts support this clonotype. The V call is TRBV4-1, the J call TRBJ2-1; D not resolved. There are 17 residues in the CDR3. Germline V lookup: CDR1 MGHRA, CDR2 YSYEKL. The ends were cut back, 0 bases at V and 3 bases at J, with 15 bases in the middle. Here the CDR3 reads CASSQELTASFYNEQFF. CDR3 sequence (DNA): TGCGCCAGCAGCCAAGAACTGACGGCCAGCTTCTACAATGAGCAGTTCTTC.

This clonotype was seen more than once but under ten times. The CDR3 DNA reads TGTGCCAGCAGGAACTGGGGGCAGCGTGAGCAGTTCTTC. Translation gives CASRNWGQREQFF. The rearrangement uses TRBV2 and TRBJ2-1, with D tentatively TRBD1 (6 bases). This CDR3 region has 13 residues. Trimming removed 6 bases at V and 9 bases at J, with 15 bases between. The germline V gene has CDR1 SNHLY and CDR2 FYNNEI. Based on the CDR3 plus reference TRBV2 and TRBJ2-1, the full variable domain is EPEVTQTPSHQVTQMGQEVILRCVPISNHLYFYWYRQILGQKVEFLVSFYNNEISEKSEIFDDQFSVERPDGSNFTLKIRSTKLEDSAMYFCASRNWGQREQFFGPGTRLTVL.

This clonotype has ten or more counts. The J gene is TRBJ2-5, the V gene TRBV12-3 or TRBV12-4, with D perhaps matching TRBD1 (5 bases). This CDR3 comprises 12 residues. Trimming took off 1 base at V and 13 bases at J, with 13 bases between the two ends. CDR3 in DNA: TGTGCCAGCAGTTTAGAGGGCAGGGTCGTGTACTTC. Protein product: CASSLEGRVVYF.

This clonotype has a count of ten or more. This chain joins TRBV28 and TRBJ1-1; no clear D. The V gene lost 8 bases and the J gene lost 5 bases, with 9 bases spanning the gap. Germline values: CDR1 MDHEN, CDR2 SYDVKM. The CDR3 totals 11 residues. The CDR3 reads CASPSFTEAFF. The CDR3, as DNA: TGTGCCAGCCCATCGTTTACTGAAGCTTTCTTT.

This clonotype was observed a handful of times. The chain has TRBV29-1 and TRBJ1-2; 9 bases map to TRBD1. V trimming: 3 bases; J trimming: 2 bases; junction bases outside the gene matches: 7. The CDR3 is 15 amino acids. Germline CDR1 reads SQVTM; CDR2 reads ANQGSEA. The CDR3 DNA follows: TGCAGCGTTGATAGGTTTGGACAGGGGAACTATGGCTACACCTTC. Translating gives CSVDRFGQGNYGYTF.

V and J are TRBV7-9 and TRBJ2-7; the D is unclear. The ends were cut back, 6 bases at V and 0 bases at J, with 9 bases in the middle. CDR1 and CDR2 from the germline V gene are SEHNR and FQNEAQ (reference sequence). CDR3 length: 13 residues. This chain's CDR3 is CASSHPTSYEQYF. The DNA of the CDR3 is TGTGCCAGCAGTCACCCTACCTCCTACGAGCAGTACTTC.

This clonotype has ten or more counts. The rearrangement links TRBV27 to TRBJ2-2; D unresolved. Between the trimmed V and J ends, which lost 0 bases and 5 bases, there was a span of 16 bases. The CDR3 totals 17 residues. CDR1 and CDR2 from the germline V gene are MNHEY and SMNVEV (reference sequence). CDR3 coding DNA: TGTGCCAGCAGTTTATCCGTAAGGTCGAGTCGGACCGGGGAGCTGTTTTTT. It codes for CASSLSVRSSRTGELFF.

This clonotype was counted many times. V and J are TRBV20-1 and TRBJ2-7, with TRBD1 matching over 7 bases. Germline CDR1 is DFQATT and CDR2 is SNEGSKA (reference sequence). With 4 bases clipped from V and 2 bases from J, the junction kept 11 bases outside the gene matches. The CDR3 is 15 amino acids. CDR3 in DNA: TGCAGTGCTATTCCTACGACCGGGACAGCCTACGAGCAGTACTTC. As protein: CSAIPTTGTAYEQYF.

The sample holds a few counts of this clonotype. This chain joins TRBV20-1 and TRBJ2-3; 7 positions agree with TRBD1. The CDR3 has 15 residues. V was pared by 0 bases and J by 0 bases, with 3 bases of the junction left unmatched. Per the germline V gene, CDR1 is DFQATT and CDR2 is SNEGSKA (reference sequence). The CDR3 is CSARDRDSSTDTQYF. The DNA for the CDR3 is TGCAGTGCTAGAGATCGGGACAGTAGCACAGATACGCAGTATTTT.